This T cell receptor (beta chain) was sequenced for a study of PD-1 blockade in mismatch repair-deficient tumors. Background on the study: Patients had about eleven mismatch repair-deficient cancer types and were previously treated and progressing.

Mismatch repair deficiency was confirmed in all patients, by PCR or immunohistochemistry. TCR sequencing covered a few patients who responded to pembrolizumab. The germline gives CDR1 SNHLY, CDR2 FYNNEI. The junction had 9 bases not matched to a gene; V was cut back by 6 bases and J by 4 bases. This CDR3 has 15 residues. Some clones are missing from TCRdb's copy, which holds only in-frame ones; the method was immunoSEQ multiplex PCR. The sample shows over 75,000 clones, about 84% of them seen only once. Overall study findings and caveats: After pembrolizumab, tumor-resident clones rose rapidly, then generally contracted before radiologic responses.

Details on this clone: The antigen remains undetermined.

This chain connects TRBV2 to TRBJ2-1, with TRBD1 identical over 7 bases. The sequencing used peripheral blood, collected 12 weeks after starting pembrolizumab. This receptor was obtained from an adult with mismatch repair-deficient cancer. As DNA, the CDR3 is TGTGCCAGCAGGCCACAGGGGAATCTTTACAATGAGCAGTTCTTC. Protein: CASRPQGNLYNEQFF. Full variable domain (remainder filled in from reference TRBV2 and TRBJ2-1): EPEVTQTPSHQVTQMGQEVILRCVPISNHLYFYWYRQILGQKVEFLVSFYNNEISEKSEIFDDQFSVERPDGSNFTLKIRSTKLEDSAMYFCASRPQGNLYNEQFFGPGTRLTVL.